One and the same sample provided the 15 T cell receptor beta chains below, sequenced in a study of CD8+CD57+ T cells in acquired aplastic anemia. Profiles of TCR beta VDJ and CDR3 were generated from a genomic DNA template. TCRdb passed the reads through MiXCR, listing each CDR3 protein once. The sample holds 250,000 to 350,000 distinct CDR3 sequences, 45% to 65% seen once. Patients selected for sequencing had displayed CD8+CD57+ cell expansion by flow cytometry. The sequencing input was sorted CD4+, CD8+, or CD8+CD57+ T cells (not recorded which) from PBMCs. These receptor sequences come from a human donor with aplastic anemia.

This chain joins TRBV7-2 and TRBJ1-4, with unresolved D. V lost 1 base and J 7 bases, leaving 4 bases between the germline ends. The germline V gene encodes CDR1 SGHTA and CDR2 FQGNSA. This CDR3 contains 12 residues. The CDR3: CASSLGREKLFF. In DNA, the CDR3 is TGTGCCAGCAGCTTAGGTCGTGAAAAACTGTTTTTT.

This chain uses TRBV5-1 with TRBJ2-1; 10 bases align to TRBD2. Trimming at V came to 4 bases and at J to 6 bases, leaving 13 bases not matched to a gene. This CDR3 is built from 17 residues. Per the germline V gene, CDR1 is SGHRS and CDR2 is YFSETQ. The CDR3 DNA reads TGCGCCAGCAGCCCGGGGTTCCTAGCGGGGGTTCGCAATGAGCAGTTCTTC. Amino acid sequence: CASSPGFLAGVRNEQFF.

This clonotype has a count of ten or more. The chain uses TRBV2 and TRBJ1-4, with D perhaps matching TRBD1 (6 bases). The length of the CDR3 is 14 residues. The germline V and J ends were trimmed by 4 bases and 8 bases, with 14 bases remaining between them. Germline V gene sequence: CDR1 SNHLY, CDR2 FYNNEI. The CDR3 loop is CASSASGVGEKLFF. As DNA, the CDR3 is TGTGCCAGCAGTGCGTCAGGGGTGGGAGAAAAACTGTTTTTT.

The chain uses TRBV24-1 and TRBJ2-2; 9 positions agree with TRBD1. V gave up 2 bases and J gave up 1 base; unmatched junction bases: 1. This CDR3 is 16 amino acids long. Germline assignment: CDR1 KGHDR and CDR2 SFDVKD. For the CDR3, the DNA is TGTGCCACCAGTGATTCGGGACAGGGGAACACCGGGGAGCTGTTTTTT. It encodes CATSDSGQGNTGELFF.

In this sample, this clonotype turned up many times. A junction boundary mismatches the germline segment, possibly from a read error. CDR3 sequence: CASSLAGSSYEQYF. CDR3 bases: TGTGCCAGCAGCCTAGCAGGGTCCTCCTACGAGCAGTACTTC. This chain links TRBV7-2 with TRBJ2-7; tentatively, D is TRBD1 or TRBD2 (5 bases each). Per germline, CDR1 SGHTA and CDR2 FQGNSA. The CDR3 is 14 residues long.

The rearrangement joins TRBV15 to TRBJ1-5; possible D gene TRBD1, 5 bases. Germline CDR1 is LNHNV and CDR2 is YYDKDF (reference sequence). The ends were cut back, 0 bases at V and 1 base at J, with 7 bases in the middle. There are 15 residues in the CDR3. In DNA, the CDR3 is TGTGCCACCAGCAGAGACCGGGACAGCAATCAGCCCCAGCATTTT. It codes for CATSRDRDSNQPQHF.

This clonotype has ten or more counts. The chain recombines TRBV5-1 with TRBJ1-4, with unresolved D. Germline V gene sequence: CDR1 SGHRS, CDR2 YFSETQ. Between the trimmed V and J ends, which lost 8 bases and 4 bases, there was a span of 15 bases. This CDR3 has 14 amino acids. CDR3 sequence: CASRTEVYNEKLFF. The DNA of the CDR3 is TGCGCCAGTCGAACAGAGGTCTATAATGAAAAACTGTTTTTT. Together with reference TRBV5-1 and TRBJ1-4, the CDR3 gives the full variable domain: KAGVTQTPRYLIKTRGQQVTLSCSPISGHRSVSWYQQTPGQGLQFLFEYFSETQRNKGNFPGRFSGRQFSNSRSEMNVSTLELGDSALYLCASRTEVYNEKLFFGSGTQLSVL.

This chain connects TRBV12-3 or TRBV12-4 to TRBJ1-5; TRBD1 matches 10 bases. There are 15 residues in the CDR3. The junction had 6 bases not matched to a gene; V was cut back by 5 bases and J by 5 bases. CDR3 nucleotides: TGTGCCAGCAGTGTCGCCGGGACAGGGGATCAGCCCCAGCATTTT. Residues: CASSVAGTGDQPQHF.

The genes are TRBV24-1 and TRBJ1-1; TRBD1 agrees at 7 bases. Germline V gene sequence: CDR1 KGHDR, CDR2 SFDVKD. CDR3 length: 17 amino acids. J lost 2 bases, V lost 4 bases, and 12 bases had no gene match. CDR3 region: CATSDVDRQGINTEAFF. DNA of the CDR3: TGTGCCACCAGTGACGTTGACCGACAGGGAATCAACACTGAAGCTTTCTTT.

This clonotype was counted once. As DNA, the CDR3 is TGTGCCATCAGGAACGGGGCGATCCCTAATGAAAAACTGTTTTTT. This gives the protein CAIRNGAIPNEKLFF. V usage is TRBV10-3 and J usage is TRBJ1-4; D is possibly TRBD1 (5 bases). Germline CDR1 is ENHRY and CDR2 is SYGVKD. This CDR3 has 15 residues. The V end was cut by 6 bases, the J end by 3 bases, with 14 bases between.

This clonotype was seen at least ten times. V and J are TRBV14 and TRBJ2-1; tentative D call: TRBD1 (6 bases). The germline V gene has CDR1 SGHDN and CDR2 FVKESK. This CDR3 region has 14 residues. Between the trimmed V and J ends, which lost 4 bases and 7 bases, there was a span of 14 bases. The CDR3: CASSRDISVNEQFF. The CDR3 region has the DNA TGTGCCAGCAGCCGGGACATCTCGGTAAATGAGCAGTTCTTC.

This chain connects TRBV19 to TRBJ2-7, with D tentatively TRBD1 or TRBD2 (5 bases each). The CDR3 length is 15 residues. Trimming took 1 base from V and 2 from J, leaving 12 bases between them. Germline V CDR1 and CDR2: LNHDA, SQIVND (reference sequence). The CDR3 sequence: CASSIAGTEAYEQYF. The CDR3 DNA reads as TGTGCCAGTAGTATAGCCGGGACGGAAGCCTACGAGCAGTACTTC.

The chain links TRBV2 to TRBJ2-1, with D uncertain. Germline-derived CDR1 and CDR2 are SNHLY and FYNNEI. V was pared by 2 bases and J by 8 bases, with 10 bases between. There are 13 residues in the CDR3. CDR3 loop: CASSEITPHEQFF. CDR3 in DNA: TGTGCCAGCAGTGAAATCACTCCCCATGAGCAGTTCTTC.

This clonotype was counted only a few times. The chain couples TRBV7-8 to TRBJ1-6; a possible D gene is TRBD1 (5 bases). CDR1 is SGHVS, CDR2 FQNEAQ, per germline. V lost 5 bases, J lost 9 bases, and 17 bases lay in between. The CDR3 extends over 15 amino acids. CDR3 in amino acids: CASSPRRPGVSPLHF. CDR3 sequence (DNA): TGTGCCAGCAGCCCCCGACGACCGGGGGTTTCACCCCTCCACTTT.

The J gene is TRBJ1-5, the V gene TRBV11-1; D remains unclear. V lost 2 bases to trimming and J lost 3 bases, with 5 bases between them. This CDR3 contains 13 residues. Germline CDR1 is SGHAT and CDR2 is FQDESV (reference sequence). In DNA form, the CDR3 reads TGTGCCAGCAGCTTAAATAACAATCAGCCCCAGCATTTT. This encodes CASSLNNNQPQHF.